This entry lists 2 T cell receptor beta chains sequenced from one sample in a study of cytomegalovirus exposure and HLA in healthy donors. Clones were sequenced by immunoSEQ multiplex PCR, and TCRdb holds only the in-frame ones, with some missing. The table includes about 62,000 clones, over 90% detected once. Sequencing was done on a sample of PBMCs. The receptor set was obtained from a woman between 18 and 30 years old in good health and CMV-seropositive.

As DNA, the CDR3 is TGTGCCAGCAGCAGGGGACTTAATCAAGAGACCCAGTACTTC. Protein: CASSRGLNQETQYF. The V gene is TRBV7-2, the J gene TRBJ2-5, with D possibly matching TRBD2 (6 bases). The CDR3 runs to 14 residues. V lost 5 bases to trimming and J lost 2 bases, with 12 bases between them. Germline lookup yields CDR1 SGHTA and CDR2 FQGNSA.

This chain links TRBV14 with TRBJ2-3, with a tentative D call TRBD2 (6 bases). Trimming pared 0 bases from V and 14 bases from J, leaving 18 bases between. The CDR3 spans 14 residues. CDR1 and CDR2 (germline): SGHDN, FVKESK. CDR3 nucleotides: TGTGCCAGCAGCCAAGAAGCTGTTAGCGGTCCGGGGTATTTT. Protein sequence: CASSQEAVSGPGYF.